These 32 T cell receptor beta chains were all obtained from the same sample, sequenced in a study of metastatic and nonmetastatic thyroid tumors. Patients were all untreated before their thyroid surgery. TCRdb re-clonotyped the PCR reads via MiXCR. The data hold fewer than 40,000 clones, with roughly 25% observed a single time. Sequencing was performed on blood. Receptors were obtained from a female donor with papillary thyroid cancer or a benign thyroid nodule (not recorded which). Some clones in this sample may be carry-over from other donors' samples.

This clone was seen more than once but under ten times. Compared with germline, one end of the junction differs, possibly owing to a read error. This rearrangement joins TRBV5-1 to TRBJ2-7; tentative D call: TRBD2 (6 bases). The CDR3 length is 14 residues. Germline V CDR1 and CDR2: SGHRS, YFSETQ. CDR3 in amino acids: CASSLGTSWREQHF. CDR3 nucleotides: TGCGCCAGCAGCTTGGGAACTAGCTGGCGCGAGCAGCACTTC.

As to this clone: Germline and junction disagree at one end, which may indicate a read error. The chain carries TRBV19 and TRBJ1-5, with D tentatively TRBD1 (5 bases). Per the germline V gene, CDR1 is LNHDA and CDR2 is SQIVND (reference sequence). The CDR3 spans 14 residues. CDR3 in DNA: TGTGGCAGTAGTATCCGACGGGGGGGTCAGGCTCAGCATTTT. Translated: CGSSIRRGGQAQHF.

This clone was observed a few times. The chain employs TRBV6-1 and TRBJ1-3; D uncertain. Trimming removed 6 bases from V and 0 bases from J, with 18 bases in between. The germline V gene encodes CDR1 MNHNS and CDR2 SASEGT. The CDR3 has 17 residues. The CDR3 region is CASRMPGGRSSGNTIYF. In DNA, the CDR3 is TGTGCCAGCAGGATGCCAGGAGGCCGCAGCTCTGGAAACACCATATATTTT.

There are many counts of this clone. V usage is TRBV7-8 and J usage is TRBJ1-5, with TRBD1 as a possible D gene (6 bases). The germline V gene has CDR1 SGHVS and CDR2 FQNEAQ. The CDR3 extends over 15 amino acids. Trimming shortened V by 1 base and J by 8 bases, and 15 bases separated the two germline ends. CDR3 nucleotide sequence: TGTGCCAGCAGCTTAGGGGGGCAGGACCGGGAGCCCCAGCATTTT. Its translation: CASSLGGQDREPQHF. Supplemented by reference TRBV7-8 and TRBJ1-5, the full variable domain reads GAGVSQSPRYKVAKRGQDVALRCDPISGHVSLFWYQQALGQGPEFLTYFQNEAQLDKSGLPSDRFFAERPEGSVSTLKIQRTQQEDSAVYLCASSLGGQDREPQHFGDGTRLSIL.

This clone was seen repeatedly, ten times or more. The chain joins TRBV6-6 to TRBJ2-1; D is uncertain. The CDR3 extends over 11 amino acids. Deletions cut 2 bases from V and 12 bases from J, with 8 bases between. Germline V gene sequence: CDR1 MNHNY, CDR2 SVGAGI (reference sequence). The CDR3 region has the DNA TGTGCCAGCAGTTACGTCGACCGGCAGTTCTTC. Protein: CASSYVDRQFF.

A word on this clone: This may arise from a read error, as a much more abundant clone is one base away. This chain links TRBV29-1 with TRBJ2-6; D uncertain. The V end was cut by 4 bases, the J end by 8 bases, with 12 bases between. The CDR3 spans 13 residues. Per germline, CDR1 SQVTM and CDR2 ANQGSEA. The CDR3 DNA sequence: TGCAGCGTTGCTAACAGTATTTCCAACGTCCTGACTTTC. It is translated as CSVANSISNVLTF.

This clone was seen ten or more times. The chain couples TRBV4-1 to TRBJ2-2; D possibly corresponds to TRBD2 (6 bases). Germline loops: CDR1 MGHRA, CDR2 YSYEKL. This CDR3 comprises 19 residues. The germline V and J ends were trimmed by 1 base and 5 bases, with 23 bases remaining between them. CDR3 region: CASSQVKKTPGDKTGELFF. The CDR3 nucleotides are TGCGCCAGCAGCCAAGTAAAGAAGACGCCGGGAGACAAAACCGGGGAGCTGTTTTTT.

This clone has ten or more counts. This chain uses TRBV27 with TRBJ1-1; 12 nucleotides agree with TRBD1. The ends lost 6 bases at V and 0 bases at J; junction bases unmatched: 8. The CDR3 runs 17 residues. Germline lookup yields CDR1 MNHEY and CDR2 SMNVEV (reference sequence). The DNA for the CDR3 is TGTGCCAGCAGGGAATGGGACAGGGGGCTTCTGAACACTGAAGCTTTCTTT. Its translation is CASREWDRGLLNTEAFF.

The chain carries TRBV5-1 and TRBJ1-2; TRBD1 agrees at 8 bases. Germline values: CDR1 SGHRS, CDR2 YFSETQ. V lost 0 bases, J lost 8 bases, and 9 bases stayed unmatched. The CDR3 consists of 15 residues. CDR3: CASSLGPDRGGGYTF. CDR3 sequence (DNA): TGCGCCAGCAGCTTGGGTCCAGACAGGGGTGGAGGCTACACCTTC.

Only a few counts were recorded for this clone. The genes are TRBV12-3 or TRBV12-4 and TRBJ1-2; D may be TRBD1 (6 bases). The CDR3 is 11 residues long. Trimming left V 9 bases short and J 8 bases short, with 13 bases between. CDR3 nucleotides: TGTGCCAGTTTAAGGGGGAGCGGCTACACCTTC. It encodes CASLRGSGYTF.

In its sample, this clone was seen once. The chain carries TRBV5-1 and TRBJ2-7; D uncertain. V was cut by 0 bases and J by 0 bases, with 13 bases left in between. Looked up from germline, CDR1 is SGHRS and CDR2 is YFSETQ. There are 16 residues in the CDR3. The CDR3 here is CASSLGKTPLSYEQYF. DNA of the CDR3: TGCGCCAGCAGCTTGGGGAAGACCCCCCTCTCCTACGAGCAGTACTTC.

By sample share, this clone is medium-sized (0.01 to 0.1%). This chain links TRBV10-3 with TRBJ2-7; weak D call: TRBD2 (6 bases). Trimming cost V 3 bases and J 5 bases, with 8 bases left between them. Germline assignment: CDR1 ENHRY and CDR2 SYGVKD. This CDR3 comprises 12 residues. In nucleotides, the CDR3 is TGTGCCATCAGTGACGCGGGACACGAGCAGTACTTC. Its protein is CAISDAGHEQYF.

Note on this clone: A junction boundary mismatches the germline segment, possibly from a read error. The chain joins TRBV27 to TRBJ2-7; possible D gene TRBD1, 5 bases. Per germline, CDR1 MNHEY and CDR2 SMNVEV (reference sequence). The CDR3 loop spans 11 amino acids. The CDR3 DNA sequence: TGTGCCAGCACCTGGTGGGGCGAGCAGGACTTC. This gives the protein CASTWWGEQDF.

The V call is TRBV11-3, the J call TRBJ2-2; D remains ambiguous. Germline lookup yields CDR1 SGHNT and CDR2 YENEEA. Deletions cut 0 bases from V and 7 bases from J, with 12 bases between. This CDR3 region has 15 residues. The CDR3 region has the DNA TGTGCCAGCAGCTTAGATCTAGGTGGTGGCGGGGAGCTGTTTTTT. Translating it yields CASSLDLGGGGELFF.

This clone appeared once. V gene TRBV5-1 combines with J gene TRBJ2-5, with 12 bases fitting TRBD2. CDR1 and CDR2 (germline): SGHRS, YFSETQ. The J segment lost 5 bases and the V segment lost 8 bases, leaving 10 bases of the junction unmatched. The CDR3 extends over 15 amino acids. CDR3 amino acids: CASGLAGYLGETQYF. The CDR3 bases are TGCGCCAGTGGACTAGCGGGGTACCTAGGGGAGACCCAGTACTTC.

In its sample, this clone was seen many times. The rearrangement joins TRBV12-3 or TRBV12-4 to TRBJ2-1; D possibly corresponds to TRBD1 (7 bases). CDR3 length: 13 residues. V dropped 1 base and J dropped 10 bases, with 11 bases sitting between them. The CDR3, as DNA: TGTGCCAGCAGTTTAGGGCAGGGGGGCGAGCAGTTCTTC. Protein: CASSLGQGGEQFF.

This clone has a count of ten or more. A read error may explain this, as a much larger clone is one base away. This chain joins TRBV19 and TRBJ1-2; TRBD1 is a possible D gene (5 bases). The V end lost 9 bases, the J end lost 7 bases, and 9 bases lay between the germline ends. The length of the CDR3 is 10 residues. CDR1 is LNHDA, CDR2 SQIVND, per germline (reference sequence). This chain's CDR3 is CASGTCGYTF. The DNA for the CDR3 is TGTGCCAGCGGGACCTGTGGCTACACCTTC.

This rearrangement joins TRBV4-1 to TRBJ2-1, with TRBD2 identical over 15 bases. Germline V gene data show CDR1 as MGHRA and CDR2 as YSYEKL. The CDR3 contains 16 residues. The trim removed 8 bases at V and 4 bases at J, leaving 6 bases unmatched. CDR3: CASLGLAGGPYNEQFF. Here the CDR3 DNA reads TGCGCCAGCCTTGGACTAGCGGGGGGGCCATACAATGAGCAGTTCTTC.

This clone was seen more than once but under ten times. The genes are TRBV6-1 and TRBJ1-2; TRBD1 might be the D (5 bases). Per the germline V gene, CDR1 is MNHNS and CDR2 is SASEGT. The CDR3 is 13 amino acids. Trimming removed 4 bases at V and 4 bases at J, with 10 bases between. CDR3 in DNA: TGTGCCAGCAGTGTCGGCAGGGCCTATGGCTACACCTTC. It codes for CASSVGRAYGYTF.

This clone appeared many times. The chain uses TRBV13 and TRBJ1-1, with D unresolved. Germline V gene lookup returns CDR1 PRHDT and CDR2 FYEKMQ (reference sequence). The germline V and J ends were trimmed by 1 base and 0 bases, with 3 bases remaining between them. This CDR3 region has 13 residues. CDR3 sequence reads: CASSLEVNTEAFF. CDR3 in DNA: TGTGCCAGCAGCTTAGAGGTGAACACTGAAGCTTTCTTT.

In its sample, this clone was seen many times. This may be a read error: a much more frequent sequence differs by one nucleotide. The chain couples TRBV10-3 to TRBJ2-1; D ambiguous. Germline CDR1 reads ENHRY; CDR2 reads SYGVKD. CDR3 size: 18 residues. Trimming took 4 bases from V and 2 from J, leaving 21 bases between them. CDR3 sequence (DNA): TGTGCCATCAGTGGCGTTAGTGGTCCTTCTTCCACCTACAATGAGCAGTTCTTC. Translation gives CAISGVSGPSSTYNEQFF.

This sequence joins TRBV7-2 and TRBJ2-7; 7 bases match TRBD2. CDR1 and CDR2 (germline): SGHTA, FQGNSA. The V segment lost 5 bases and the J segment 0 bases; nucleotides outside the gene matches: 7. This CDR3 spans 15 amino acids. The CDR3 DNA follows: TGTGCCAGCAGCCGTGGACTAGGGGTCTCCTACGAGCAGTACTTC. Its translation: CASSRGLGVSYEQYF.

This clone was detected only a few times. The chain carries TRBV6-1 and TRBJ2-7; no clear D gene. This CDR3 is 12 amino acids long. The V and J ends lost 10 bases and 1 base respectively, with 11 bases between them. CDR1 is MNHNS and CDR2 is SASEGT in the germline V gene. The CDR3 DNA is TGTGCCACCAGAGACGTTTCCTACGAGCAGTACTTC. This encodes CATRDVSYEQYF.

This clone was recorded at least ten times. The chain links TRBV9 to TRBJ2-1, with 9 bases that match TRBD2. V was pared by 1 base and J by 6 bases, with 8 bases of the junction left unmatched. The CDR3 is made up of 16 amino acids. Germline V gene sequence: CDR1 SGDLS, CDR2 YYNGEE. This chain's CDR3 is CASSVLAGEIGNEQFF. The CDR3 nucleotides are TGTGCCAGCAGCGTATTAGCGGGAGAAATCGGCAATGAGCAGTTCTTC.

This clone has at least ten counts. CDR3 region: CASETPGTVYGYTF. CDR3 DNA sequence: TGTGCCAGCGAAACTCCGGGGACAGTTTATGGCTACACCTTC. The V gene is TRBV28, the J gene TRBJ1-2, with 7 bases aligning to TRBD1. Germline values: CDR1 MDHEN, CDR2 SYDVKM. Trimming cost V 8 bases and J 5 bases; bases outside gene matches: 11. The CDR3 contains 14 residues.

This clone was recorded at least ten times. The CDR3 loop reads CASSSTSGMNTGELFF. Here the CDR3 DNA reads TGTGCCAGCAGCTCTACTAGCGGGATGAACACCGGGGAGCTGTTTTTT. V gene TRBV7-6 combines with J gene TRBJ2-2; TRBD2 aligns across 10 bases. The trim removed 4 bases at V and 1 base at J, leaving 3 bases unmatched. This CDR3 spans 16 amino acids. Germline-derived CDR1 and CDR2 are SGHVS and FNYEAQ.

At least ten counts were recorded for this clone. V usage is TRBV19 and J usage is TRBJ2-5; 11 bases fit TRBD1. V lost 4 bases to trimming and J lost 4 bases; unmatched junction nucleotides: 5. The CDR3 runs 15 residues. CDR1 is LNHDA, CDR2 SQIVND, per germline (reference sequence). The CDR3 DNA is TGTGCCAGTAGTAAGGGGGGACAGGGGGGAGAGACCCAGTACTTC. Translated: CASSKGGQGGETQYF.

This clone was recorded only once. V gene TRBV11-2 combines with J gene TRBJ2-1, with 12 bases aligning to TRBD2. Germline V gives CDR1 SGHAT, CDR2 FQNNGV. V shed 5 bases and J 6 bases; nucleotides not matched to a gene: 8. The CDR3 spans 16 residues. CDR3 bases: TGTGCCAGCAGCGCCCAACTAGCGGGAGGAAGCAATGAGCAGTTCTTC. Translating gives CASSAQLAGGSNEQFF.

Many counts were recorded for this clone. V and J are TRBV27 and TRBJ1-1; D is uncertain. The length of the CDR3 is 13 residues. In germline, CDR1 is MNHEY, CDR2 SMNVEV (reference sequence). V was trimmed by 2 bases and J by 1 base, leaving 5 bases between them. CDR3 bases: TGTGCCAGCAGTTTAAGGAGGAACACTGAAGCTTTCTTT. As protein: CASSLRRNTEAFF.

This clone was picked up a small number of times. Possible read error: a much larger clone is one base away. The CDR3 DNA follows: TGTGCCAGCAGCCGACTAGCGGGGAATAGCCAAGAGACCCAGCACTTC. Residues: CASSRLAGNSQETQHF. The genes are TRBV14 and TRBJ2-5; 11 nucleotides agree with TRBD2. The CDR3 length is 16 residues. Germline-derived CDR1 and CDR2 are SGHDN and FVKESK.

V is TRBV6-5 and J is TRBJ1-2; D unclear. This CDR3 has 12 amino acids. The germline CDR1 and CDR2 sequences are MNHEY and SVGAGI. This CDR3 reads CGCSYGYYGYTF. CDR3 in DNA: TGTGGCTGCAGTTACGGGTACTATGGCTACACCTTC.

This clone occurred many times. The chain joins TRBV11-2 to TRBJ2-3, with 10 bases aligning to TRBD2. Trimming at V came to 6 bases and at J to 5 bases, leaving 11 bases not matched to a gene. The CDR3 is 16 amino acids. The germline CDR1 and CDR2 sequences are SGHAT and FQNNGV. The CDR3 here is CASRLWASGSGDTQYF. In nucleotides, the CDR3 is TGTGCCAGCAGACTATGGGCTAGCGGGAGTGGAGATACGCAGTATTTT.